This entry is about one TCR beta chain. Germline V gene data show CDR1 as MNHNS and CDR2 as SASEGT. The CDR3 sequence is 15 residues long. Together with a sample-barcoded 5' primer, a J-beta primer mix was included in a second PCR lasting roughly 6 to 12 cycles. TCRdb independently ran MiXCR on the 5' RACE reads; one entry per CDR3 protein. The table lists approximately 670,000 distinct CDR3 sequences, 35% to 50% of them singletons. Every donor gave roughly 9.6 milliliters of peripheral blood. The record originates from a study of blood T cells in healthy people across ages. The sequencing input was blood. The TCR sequence derives from a man at least 80 years old in good health. The chain is built from TRBV6-1 and TRBJ2-5, with D possibly being TRBD1 (6 bases). The DNA end is a closer match to TRBJ2-7, so the J assignment may be wrong. This CDR3 reads CASSAGSGVRYEQYF. The CDR3 nucleotides are TGTGCCAGCAGTGCAGGATCAGGGGTGCGGTACGAGCAGTACTTC.